The clone carrying this TCR beta chain appeared a few times. The antigen is not known. The source of the sample is a study of identical twins. Study-wide findings and caveats: Twin pairs' shared out-of-frame alpha sequences were enriched in low generation probability. Reduced insertions were recorded for abundant cord blood beta clonotypes, with no such pattern in memory repertoires.

The V and J ends lost 6 bases and 1 base respectively, with 6 bases between them. CDR1 is MNHEY and CDR2 is SVGAGI in the germline V gene. This CDR3 region has 12 residues. Donors were all healthy Caucasians. One entry per CDR3 protein results from TCRdb running MiXCR on the 5' RACE reads. Altogether 350,000 to 600,000 distinct CDR3 sequences are present, 14% being singletons, with the ten largest covering about 0.52%. The data were also submitted as part of a second study, on yellow fever vaccine responses in identical twins.

V usage is TRBV6-5 and J usage is TRBJ1-1; no definite D call. This clonotype originated in a woman aged 18-29 years in good health. The sequenced sample consisted of CD4+ T cells sorted from blood. The CDR3, as DNA: TGTGCCAGCAGGAGAGGGAACACTGAAGCTTTCTTT. It is translated as CASRRGNTEAFF.